Many counts were recorded for the clone carrying this TCR beta chain. Unique molecular identifiers were incorporated during preparation of the TCRbeta library. A single record per CDR3 protein comes from TCRdb applying MiXCR to the PCR reads. Among about 410,000 distinct CDR3 sequences, about a fifth were seen once, and the ten largest hold over 3.5%. This specimen belongs to a study of T-cell reconstitution after alpha-beta-depleted transplantation in children. CDR3 length: 15 residues. V lost 4 bases, J lost 10 bases, and 10 bases stayed unmatched. CDR1 MNHEY and CDR2 SVGAGI come from the germline V gene.

V gene TRBV6-5 combines with J gene TRBJ1-6, with 7 bases matching TRBD1. The material was PBMCs from the stem cell graft donor, obtained from the stem cell graft. The source is a human donor who donated a stem cell graft to a child with acute myeloid leukemia. The CDR3 spells CASSSQTGTESPLHF. The CDR3 nucleotides read TGTGCCAGCAGTTCCCAGACAGGGACGGAGTCACCCCTCCACTTT.